A selection of T cell receptor beta chains follows, all from one sample in a study of cytomegalovirus exposure and HLA in healthy donors. Sequenced by immunoSEQ multiplex PCR; TCRdb stores in-frame clones only, minus some. The sample contains 150,000 to 200,000 clones, roughly 89% of which appear only once. Sequenced input: PBMCs. These receptors came from a young woman in good health and CMV-seropositive. Both conserved end residues are part of each CDR3. D genes are given only for firm matches. The size of a clone is reported for some rows only, either as once, few or many, or as a class for expanded clones.

clone_size	v_call	j_call	d_call	cdr3_aa	cdr3_nt
NA	TRBV7-9	TRBJ2-7	TRBD2	CASSPRLAGGYEQYF	TGTGCCAGCAGCCCGAGACTAGCGGGAGGTTACGAGCAGTACTTC
NA	TRBV9	TRBJ2-7	TRBD1	CASSAGQGSEQYF	TGTGCCAGCAGCGCTGGACAGGGTAGCGAGCAGTACTTC
NA	TRBV27	TRBJ2-1	TRBD2	CASSGLTGLAGGPGYNEQFF	TGTGCCAGCAGTGGTTTAACAGGACTAGCGGGAGGGCCTGGATACAATGAGCAGTTCTTC
once	TRBV12-5	TRBJ2-1	TRBD2	CASGLVLGREGPNEQFF	TGTGCTAGTGGTTTGGTACTTGGGCGGGAGGGCCCCAATGAGCAGTTCTTC
NA	TRBV2	TRBJ1-2	NA	CASSLWNGNGTF	TGTGCCAGCAGTCTATGGAATGGCAACGGGACCTTC
NA	TRBV10-3	TRBJ2-7	TRBD2	CAISGGSGGTTYEQYF	TGTGCCATCAGTGGGGGGAGTGGCGGGACTACCTACGAGCAGTACTTC
NA	TRBV4-3	TRBJ2-1	NA	CASSQDQGKDEQFF	TGCGCCAGCAGCCAAGACCAGGGGAAGGATGAGCAGTTCTTC
many	TRBV6-1	TRBJ1-1	TRBD1	CASMGTANTEAFF	TGTGCCAGCATGGGGACAGCGAACACTGAAGCTTTCTTT
NA	TRBV4-3	TRBJ1-1	NA	CASSQDSRGTEAFF	TGCGCCAGCAGCCAAGATAGCAGGGGCACTGAAGCTTTCTTT
NA	TRBV27	TRBJ2-1	TRBD2	CASSTGTTSYNEQFF	TGTGCCAGCAGCACCGGGACTACATCCTACAATGAGCAGTTCTTC